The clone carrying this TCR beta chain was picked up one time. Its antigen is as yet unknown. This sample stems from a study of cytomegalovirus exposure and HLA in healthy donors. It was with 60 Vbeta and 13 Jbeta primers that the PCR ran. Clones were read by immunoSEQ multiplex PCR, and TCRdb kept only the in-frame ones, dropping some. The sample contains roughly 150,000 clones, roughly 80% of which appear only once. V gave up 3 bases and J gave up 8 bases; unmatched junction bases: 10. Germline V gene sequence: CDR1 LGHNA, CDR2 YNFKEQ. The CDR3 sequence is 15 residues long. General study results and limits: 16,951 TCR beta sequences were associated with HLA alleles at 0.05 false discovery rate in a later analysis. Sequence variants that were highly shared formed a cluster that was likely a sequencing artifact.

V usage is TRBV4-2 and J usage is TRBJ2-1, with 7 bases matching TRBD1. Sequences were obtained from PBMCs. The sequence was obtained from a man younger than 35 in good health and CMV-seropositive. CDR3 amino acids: CASSQTTGNVDEQFF. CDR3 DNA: TGTGCCAGCAGCCAGACGACAGGGAATGTCGATGAGCAGTTCTTC.